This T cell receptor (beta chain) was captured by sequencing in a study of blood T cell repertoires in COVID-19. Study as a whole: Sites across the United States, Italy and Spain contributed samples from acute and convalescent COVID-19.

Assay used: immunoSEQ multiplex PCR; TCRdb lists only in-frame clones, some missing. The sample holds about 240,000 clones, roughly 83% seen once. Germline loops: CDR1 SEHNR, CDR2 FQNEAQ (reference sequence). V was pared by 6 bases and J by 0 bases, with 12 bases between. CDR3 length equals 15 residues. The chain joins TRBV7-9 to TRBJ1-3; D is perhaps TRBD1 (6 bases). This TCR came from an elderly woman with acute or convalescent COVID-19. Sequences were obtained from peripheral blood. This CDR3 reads CASRSTGTSGNTIYF. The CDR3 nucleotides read TGTGCCAGCAGGTCTACAGGGACCTCTGGAAACACCATATATTTT.